Listed here are 6 T cell receptor beta chains from one sample, sequenced in a study of spatial heterogeneity in lung cancer. The study's findings and limits: Tracking of tumor mutation counts was seen in expanded intratumoral alpha and beta TCR counts.

Sample time point: sample taken at primary tumor resection. TCRdb analysed the 5' RACE reads with MiXCR anew, one entry per CDR3 protein. The sample contains around 18,000 distinct CDR3 sequences, roughly 10% of which appear only once. The antigens for these receptors are not known. Sequencing was performed on lung tumor tissue, taken at surgery. These receptors originate from a female donor with early-stage non-small cell lung cancer.

This clonotype was recorded a few times. Being off target in a library aimed at alpha chains, this beta chain has a size of little meaning. The rearrangement joins TRBV2 to TRBJ1-5, with 9 bases that match TRBD1. CDR1 is SNHLY, CDR2 FYNNEI, per germline. The junction had 6 bases not matched to a gene; V was cut back by 6 bases and J by 0 bases. The CDR3 spans 16 residues. The CDR3 sequence is CASSRQGGNSNQPQHF. The CDR3 nucleotides are TGTGCCAGCAGCCGACAGGGGGGTAATAGCAATCAGCCCCAGCATTTT.

Concerning this clonotype itself: Since the library was made to target alpha chains, this beta chain is a stray read and its abundance is not meaningful. The chain uses TRBV6-1 and TRBJ2-1; 7 bases fit TRBD1. This CDR3 contains 14 residues. V gave up 7 bases and J gave up 2 bases; unmatched junction bases: 5. Germline lookup yields CDR1 MNHNS and CDR2 SASEGT. CDR3 sequence (DNA): TGTGCCAGCAACAGGGGATCGACCTACAATGAGCAGTTCTTC. Amino acid sequence: CASNRGSTYNEQFF.

This clonotype was detected ten times or more. Being off target in a library aimed at alpha chains, this beta chain has a size of little meaning. The chain uses TRBV3-1 and TRBJ1-5; D uncertain. V lost 4 bases and J lost 1, with 8 bases in between. The germline V gene has CDR1 LGHDT and CDR2 YNNKEL (reference sequence). CDR3 length equals 14 residues. Here the CDR3 DNA reads TGTGCCAGCAGCCGAGCGGGGAGCAATCAGCCCCAGCATTTT. Residues: CASSRAGSNQPQHF.

This clonotype was detected ten times or more. This beta chain is an unintended read in a library built for alpha chains; its size means little. This sequence joins TRBV28 and TRBJ2-7; the D is unclear. Per germline, CDR1 MDHEN and CDR2 SYDVKM. Trimming shortened V by 6 bases and J by 3 bases, and 15 bases separated the two germline ends. CDR3 length equals 14 residues. This CDR3 reads CASRADTSRYEQYF. The CDR3 DNA reads as TGTGCCAGCAGGGCGGATACTTCCCGCTACGAGCAGTACTTC.

This clonotype is categorized as medium-sized (0.01 to 0.1%). Since it is a stray read in a library aimed at alpha chains, this beta chain has a size that is not meaningful. J is TRBJ2-7 and V is TRBV6-5; no definite D call. The CDR3 consists of 14 residues. The germline V gene has CDR1 MNHEY and CDR2 SVGAGI. The germline V and J ends were trimmed by 5 bases and 3 bases, with 14 bases remaining between them. The CDR3 DNA reads as TGTGCCAGCAGTCACCTAGACGGAGACTACGAGCAGTACTTC. Amino acid sequence: CASSHLDGDYEQYF.

This clonotype was counted many times. The size of this beta chain means little, since it is a stray read in a library made for alpha chains. The gene calls are TRBV6-6 and TRBJ2-2; 8 bases line up with TRBD2. Looked up from germline, CDR1 is MNHNY and CDR2 is SVGAGI (reference sequence). V lost 7 bases to trimming and J lost 2 bases; unmatched junction nucleotides: 6. The CDR3 spans 15 residues. This CDR3 is CASKELAVNTGELFF. The CDR3 DNA sequence: TGTGCCAGCAAGGAACTAGCGGTCAACACCGGGGAGCTGTTTTTT.